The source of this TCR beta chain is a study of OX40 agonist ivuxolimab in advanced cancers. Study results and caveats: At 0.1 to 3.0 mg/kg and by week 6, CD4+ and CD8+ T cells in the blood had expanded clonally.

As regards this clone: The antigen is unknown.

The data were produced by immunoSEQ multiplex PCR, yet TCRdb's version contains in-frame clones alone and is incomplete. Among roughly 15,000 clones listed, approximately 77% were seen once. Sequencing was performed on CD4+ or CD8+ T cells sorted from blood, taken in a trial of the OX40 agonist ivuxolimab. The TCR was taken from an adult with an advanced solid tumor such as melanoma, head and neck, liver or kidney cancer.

CDR3 nucleotides: TGTGCCAGCAGCCCAGGAACTCGCTATGGCTACACCTTC. Translating gives CASSPGTRYGYTF. The rearrangement uses TRBV14 and TRBJ1-2; D unclear. The germline gives CDR1 SGHDN, CDR2 FVKESK. V was cut by 4 bases and J by 4 bases, with 10 bases left in between. The CDR3 has 13 amino acids.